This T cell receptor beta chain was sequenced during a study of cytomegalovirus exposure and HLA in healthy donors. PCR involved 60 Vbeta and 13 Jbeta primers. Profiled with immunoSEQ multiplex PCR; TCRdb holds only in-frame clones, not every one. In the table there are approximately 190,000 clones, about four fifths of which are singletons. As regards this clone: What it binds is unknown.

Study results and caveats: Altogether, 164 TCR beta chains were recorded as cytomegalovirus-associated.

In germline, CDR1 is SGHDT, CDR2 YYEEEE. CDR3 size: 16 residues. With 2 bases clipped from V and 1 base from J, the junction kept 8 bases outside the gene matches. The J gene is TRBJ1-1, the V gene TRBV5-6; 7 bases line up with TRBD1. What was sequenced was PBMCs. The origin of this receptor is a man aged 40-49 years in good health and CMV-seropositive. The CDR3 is CASSFRVGTENTEAFF. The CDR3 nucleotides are TGTGCCAGCAGCTTCAGGGTAGGGACAGAGAACACTGAAGCTTTCTTT. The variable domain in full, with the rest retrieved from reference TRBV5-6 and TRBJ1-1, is DAGVTQSPTHLIKTRGQQVTLRCSPKSGHDTVSWYQQALGQGPQFIFQYYEEEERQRGNFPDRFSGHQFPNYSSELNVNALLLGDSALYLCASSFRVGTENTEAFFGQGTRLTVV.